Presented here are 23 T cell receptor beta chains from one specimen sequenced in a study of T cells in Graves' hyperthyroidism and ophthalmopathy. Amplified TCR beta CDR3 regions derived from RNA transcripts. First-round RT-PCR of the TCR CDR3 relied on the HTBI primer set. TCRdb fed the multiplex PCR reads into MiXCR, producing one record per CDR3 protein. This sample carries about 300,000 distinct CDR3 sequences, 20% to 30% of them seen once, and the ten largest clones take around 30%. Sequenced material: blood. The receptor source for this set is a man aged 35-49 years with Graves' hyperthyroidism that later progressed to Graves' ophthalmopathy.

The chain couples TRBV6-2 or TRBV6-3 to TRBJ2-2, with 7 bases matching TRBD2. The CDR3 length is 16 residues. The V gene end was trimmed by 2 bases and the J gene end by 1 base; junction bases not matched to a gene: 4. Germline CDR1 MNHEY, CDR2 SVGEGT. Written as DNA, the CDR3 is TGTGCCAGCAGTTACGGCCCGGGAGGGAACACCGGGGAGCTGTTTTTT. This sequence encodes CASSYGPGGNTGELFF.

This clonotype appeared many times. V gene TRBV6-1 combines with J gene TRBJ1-5; the match to TRBD1 covers 11 bases. From germline, CDR1 is MNHNS and CDR2 SASEGT. The trim removed 1 base at V and 7 bases at J, leaving 9 bases unmatched. The CDR3 is 17 residues long. CDR3 residues: CASSEVGTGGMNQPQHF. The DNA of the CDR3 is TGTGCCAGCAGTGAAGTGGGGACAGGGGGAATGAACCAGCCCCAGCATTTT.

The sample holds many counts of this clonotype. The chain couples TRBV19 to TRBJ1-6; tentative D call: TRBD1 (6 bases). Germline V gene sequence: CDR1 LNHDA, CDR2 SQIVND (reference sequence). Trimming took 5 bases from V and 9 from J, leaving 17 bases between them. This CDR3 contains 15 residues. CDR3 in DNA: TGTGCCAGTAGTCCCGTTCGGGGGGCGAGTTCACCCCTCCACTTT. The encoded protein is CASSPVRGASSPLHF.

This clonotype appeared many times. The rearrangement joins TRBV11-2 to TRBJ2-2; tentatively, D is TRBD1 or TRBD2 (5 bases each). The ends were cut back, 6 bases at V and 4 bases at J, with 18 bases in the middle. Germline V gives CDR1 SGHAT, CDR2 FQNNGV. This CDR3 region has 16 residues. CDR3 region: CASSPRDASFTGELFF. The CDR3 nucleotides are TGTGCCAGCAGTCCCCGGGACGCCTCCTTCACCGGGGAGCTGTTTTTT. Full variable domain (outside the CDR3, taken from reference TRBV11-2 and TRBJ2-2): EAGVAQSPRYKIIEKRQSVAFWCNPISGHATLYWYQQILGQGPKLLIQFQNNGVVDDSQLPKDRFSAERLKGVDSTLKIQPAKLEDSAVYLCASSPRDASFTGELFFGEGSRLTVL.

This clonotype was detected many times. CDR3 loop: CASSNGGALPQHF. For the CDR3, the DNA is TGTGCCAGTAGTAACGGGGGCGCATTACCCCAGCATTTT. The chain has TRBV19 and TRBJ1-5, with D maybe TRBD1 (6 bases). This CDR3 is built from 13 residues. Germline loops: CDR1 LNHDA, CDR2 SQIVND (reference sequence). Trimming shortened V by 4 bases and J by 10 bases, and 14 bases separated the two germline ends.

The chain uses TRBV6-1 and TRBJ2-5; a weak D match, TRBD2 (6 bases). Germline V lookup: CDR1 MNHNS, CDR2 SASEGT. V was trimmed by 0 bases and J by 7 bases, leaving 9 bases between them. The CDR3 spans 13 residues. For the CDR3, the DNA is TGTGCCAGCAGTGAAGCGCCAGCGGGGACCCAGTACTTC. It is translated as CASSEAPAGTQYF.

This clonotype has a count of ten or more. V and J are TRBV30 and TRBJ1-3; unclear D gene. This CDR3 comprises 12 residues. Germline values: CDR1 GTSNPN, CDR2 SVGIG (reference sequence). Trimming shortened V by 8 bases and J by 0 bases, and 8 bases separated the two germline ends. The CDR3 DNA is TGTGCCAGATCAAGCTCTGGAAACACCATATATTTT. Its translation: CARSSSGNTIYF.

In its sample, this clonotype was seen many times. V and J are TRBV19 and TRBJ1-5; TRBD1 might be the D (5 bases). Germline-derived CDR1 and CDR2 are LNHDA and SQIVND (reference sequence). The germline V and J ends were trimmed by 6 bases and 1 base, with 25 bases remaining between them. The CDR3 contains 19 residues. Written as DNA, the CDR3 is TGTGCCAGTAGCAACACAGGATTGGGATCCTTTCCGAGCAATCAGCCCCAGCATTTT. Encoded protein: CASSNTGLGSFPSNQPQHF.

This clonotype was detected many times. The CDR3 DNA sequence: TGTGCCAGCAGCTTTTTAGGCGGAACCGGGGAGCTGTTTTTT. It codes for CASSFLGGTGELFF. The chain links TRBV11-2 to TRBJ2-2; D not certain. The CDR3 loop spans 14 amino acids. Trimming pared 3 bases from V and 5 bases from J, leaving 10 bases between. CDR1 and CDR2 from the germline V gene are SGHAT and FQNNGV.

This clonotype came up many times. The genes are TRBV18 and TRBJ1-1; 9 positions agree with TRBD1. Per germline, CDR1 KGHSH and CDR2 LQKENI. V lost 5 bases to trimming and J lost 3 bases; unmatched junction nucleotides: 7. The CDR3 sequence is 15 residues long. CDR3 sequence reads: CASSYYRGRDTEAFF. DNA for the CDR3: TGTGCCAGCTCATACTACAGGGGGCGTGACACTGAAGCTTTCTTT.

Ten or more counts support this clonotype. The gene calls are TRBV28 and TRBJ2-7; possibly TRBD1 for D (6 bases). Trimming shortened V by 6 bases and J by 4 bases, and 16 bases separated the two germline ends. The CDR3 extends over 14 amino acids. Germline V gives CDR1 MDHEN, CDR2 SYDVKM. The CDR3 DNA reads TGTGCCAGCAGCCCAGACAGGTTTCTATACGAGCAGTACTTC. Residues: CASSPDRFLYEQYF. The entire variable domain, with the rest obtained from reference TRBV28 and TRBJ2-7, is as follows: DVKVTQSSRYLVKRTGEKVFLECVQDMDHENMFWYRQDPGLGLRLIYFSYDVKMKEKGDIPEGYSVSREKKERFSLILESASTNQTSMYLCASSPDRFLYEQYFGPGTRLTVT.

This clonotype has at least ten counts. The chain couples TRBV19 to TRBJ1-1, with D tentatively TRBD1 (5 bases). CDR3 size: 14 residues. CDR1 is LNHDA, CDR2 SQIVND, per germline (reference sequence). V lost 8 bases to trimming and J lost 0 bases, with 13 bases between them. Here the CDR3 reads CASQLGTMNTEAFF. The DNA of the CDR3 is TGTGCCAGTCAACTCGGGACCATGAACACTGAAGCTTTCTTT. The entire variable domain, with the rest obtained from reference TRBV19 and TRBJ1-1, is as follows: DGGITQSPKYLFRKEGQNVTLSCEQNLNHDAMYWYRQDPGQGLRLIYYSQIVNDFQKGDIAEGYSVSREKKESFPLTVTSAQKNPTAFYLCASQLGTMNTEAFFGQGTRLTVV.

This clonotype was seen ten or more times. This chain links TRBV19 with TRBJ2-7, with D possibly TRBD2 on 6 matching bases. The CDR3 runs 17 residues. V was cut by 8 bases and J by 4 bases, with 27 bases left in between. Germline CDR1 LNHDA, CDR2 SQIVND (reference sequence). The CDR3 is CASSTTHSPTSLYEQYF. The CDR3, as DNA: TGTGCCAGTTCGACTACCCACTCTCCCACTAGCTTATACGAGCAGTACTTC.

In its sample, this clonotype was seen many times. The V gene is TRBV4-1, the J gene TRBJ2-2; D is possibly TRBD2 (7 bases). The CDR3 has 17 amino acids. Germline lookup yields CDR1 MGHRA and CDR2 YSYEKL. The germline V and J ends were trimmed by 1 base and 4 bases, with 16 bases remaining between them. The CDR3 spells CASSQVFRGASTGELFF. The CDR3, as DNA: TGCGCCAGCAGCCAAGTCTTTCGGGGGGCGAGCACCGGGGAGCTGTTTTTT.

This clonotype has ten or more counts. The V and J genes are TRBV9 and TRBJ2-3, with unresolved D. Trimming took off 0 bases at V and 0 bases at J, with 5 bases between the two ends. The germline gives CDR1 SGDLS, CDR2 YYNGEE. The CDR3 consists of 14 residues. Here the CDR3 DNA reads TGTGCCAGCAGCGTAGGAAAGAGCACAGATACGCAGTATTTT. It translates to CASSVGKSTDTQYF.

This clonotype was counted ten times or more. The chain joins TRBV6-1 to TRBJ2-7, with D possibly TRBD2 on 6 matching bases. Germline V gene sequence: CDR1 MNHNS, CDR2 SASEGT. The length of the CDR3 is 14 residues. V lost 4 bases and J 3 bases, leaving 13 bases between the germline ends. CDR3 DNA sequence: TGTGCCAGCAGTGGGGGGGTGGGCCGCTACGAGCAGTACTTC. Protein sequence: CASSGGVGRYEQYF.

The V call is TRBV19, the J call TRBJ2-7, with TRBD1 matching 8 bases. Germline V gives CDR1 LNHDA, CDR2 SQIVND (reference sequence). The CDR3 has 15 amino acids. J was trimmed by 4 bases and V by 3 bases; bases with no gene match: 8. Here the CDR3 reads CASSISTTGEYEQYF. In nucleotides, the CDR3 is TGTGCCAGTAGTATCTCTACGACAGGGGAATACGAGCAGTACTTC.

This chain links TRBV20-1 with TRBJ2-7; possibly TRBD1 or TRBD2 for D (5 bases each). Germline V gene sequence: CDR1 DFQATT, CDR2 SNEGSKA (reference sequence). V was shortened by 3 bases and J by 3 bases, with 18 bases between the two germline ends. CDR3 length equals 15 residues. CDR3 DNA sequence: TGCAGTGCTAGCGATGCAGGGACCTCCTTCTACGAGCAGTACTTC. As protein: CSASDAGTSFYEQYF.

Many counts were recorded for this clonotype. The chain couples TRBV18 to TRBJ1-5; D possibly corresponds to TRBD1 (5 bases). V lost 3 bases and J 3 bases, leaving 12 bases between the germline ends. This CDR3 region has 15 residues. The V gene's germline CDR1 is KGHSH and CDR2 LQKENI. CDR3: CASSPTGHNNQPQHF. The CDR3 region has the DNA TGTGCCAGCTCACCTACTGGACACAACAATCAGCCCCAGCATTTT.

This clonotype was seen ten or more times. J is TRBJ2-5 and V is TRBV6-5; 11 bases match TRBD2. The CDR3 runs to 19 residues. Germline V gene data show CDR1 as MNHEY and CDR2 as SVGAGI. The V gene end was trimmed by 2 bases and the J gene end by 1 base; junction bases not matched to a gene: 12. CDR3 nucleotides: TGTGCCAGCAGTTACCCGGGGCTAGCGGGAGGCCCCCTCCAAGAGACCCAGTACTTC. It yields the protein CASSYPGLAGGPLQETQYF.

This clonotype showed up many times. The V gene is TRBV14, the J gene TRBJ1-2, with no clear D. V was pared by 4 bases and J by 8 bases, with 14 bases between. This CDR3 comprises 13 residues. The germline V gene has CDR1 SGHDN and CDR2 FVKESK. In nucleotides, the CDR3 is TGTGCCAGCAGCCCACACACGAATAGGGGCTACACCTTC. This codes for CASSPHTNRGYTF.

This clonotype was seen at least ten times. V and J are TRBV7-2 and TRBJ2-7; no clear D. The CDR3 length is 12 residues. V was clipped by 5 bases and J by 6 bases, with 11 bases between them. Germline V gene sequence: CDR1 SGHTA, CDR2 FQGNSA. CDR3 sequence: CASSHNRGEQYF. The DNA for the CDR3 is TGTGCCAGCAGCCACAACCGAGGCGAGCAGTACTTC.

The chain is built from TRBV20-1 and TRBJ2-7; 10 positions agree with TRBD1. The CDR3 runs to 11 residues. The germline V gene encodes CDR1 DFQATT and CDR2 SNEGSKA (reference sequence). The CDR3, as DNA: TGCAAGTGGGACAGGGGAAACGAGCAGTACTTC. As protein: CKWDRGNEQYF.